This T cell receptor beta chain was found in a study of PD-L1 blockade in urothelial cancer. Time point denoted: peripheral blood 6 weeks after treatment start. J was trimmed by 1 base and V by 7 bases; bases with no gene match: 7. Germline V gene lookup returns CDR1 SGHTA and CDR2 FQGNSA. The length of the CDR3 is 15 residues. Using immunoSEQ multiplex PCR, the repertoire was profiled, and TCRdb retains in-frame clones only, with some absent. Here the sample spans more than 95,000 clones, approximately 90% being singletons. The rearrangement links TRBV7-2 to TRBJ2-5, with TRBD2 identical over 9 bases. This TCR derives from a man aged 55 to 70 with urothelial cancer. Material: PBMCs, obtained around atezolizumab (anti-PD-L1) treatment. CDR3 protein: CASKSSGGRQETQYF. For the CDR3, the DNA is TGTGCCAGCAAAAGTAGCGGGGGCCGCCAAGAGACCCAGTACTTC.